This is a list of T cell receptor beta chains from one sample in a study of blood T cell repertoires in COVID-19. Produced via immunoSEQ multiplex PCR; TCRdb's table is partial and in-frame only. Of about 190,000 clones in the sample, roughly 90% are singletons; the top ten hold approximately 0.5%. What was sequenced was peripheral blood. Source of these receptors: a middle-aged man with acute or convalescent COVID-19. The conserved cysteine and the conserved F or W are not part of the CDR3 here.

j_call v_call cdr3_length cdr3_aa
TRBJ1-4 TRBV18 11 ASSPRVAEKLF
TRBJ2-4 TRBV4-2 16 ASSQDRTSGLAKNIQY
TRBJ2-3 TRBV9 11 ASSVEGQGTQY
TRBJ2-2 TRBV2 11 ASRGGNTGELF
TRBJ1-1 TRBV7-2 15 ASSYTGGWGGNTEAF
TRBJ2-7 TRBV4-1 14 ASSQFPGQGESEQY
TRBJ2-1 TRBV5-1 15 ASSLDRRGSSYNEQF
TRBJ2-3 TRBV4-3 14 ASSRSAGGPADTQY
TRBJ2-1 TRBV7-2 13 ASSPRTSGYNEQF
TRBJ1-1 TRBV12-3/TRBV12-4 10 ASSFLGPEAF
TRBJ2-2 TRBV5-1 13 ASSLAGMSTGELF